This TCR beta chain originates from a study of T cells in Graves' hyperthyroidism and ophthalmopathy. CDR1 is ENHRY and CDR2 is SYGVKD in the germline V gene. Termini included, the CDR3 measures 8 amino acids. TCR beta CDR3 regions were amplified from RNA. During a first-round RT-PCR of the TCR CDR3, the HTBI primer set was used. TCRdb analysed the multiplex PCR reads with MiXCR anew, one entry per CDR3 protein. The sample gives about 540,000 distinct CDR3 sequences, roughly 50% of which show up once; about 8.3% is in the top ten. Worth noting for this clonotype: Without the conserved terminal phenylalanine or tryptophan, this CDR3 likely stems from a read error. The DNA is omitted, as the CDR3 cannot be located on it reliably, and the CDR3 follows TCRdb's listing.

The sequenced material came from peripheral blood or thyroid tissue (not recorded which). This clonotype originated in a woman aged 18-35 years with Graves' hyperthyroidism. This chain links TRBV10-3 with TRBJ1-5. CDR3 loop: CAIKRASA.